The subject of this entry is one TCR beta chain. The data belong to a study of blood T cell repertoires in COVID-19. This CDR3 contains 14 residues. Germline V lookup: CDR1 SGHDT, CDR2 YYEEEE. V was trimmed by 0 bases and J by 4 bases, leaving 10 bases between them. The repertoire was sequenced with immunoSEQ multiplex PCR; TCRdb's copy has only in-frame clones and lacks some. The sample lists 150,000 to 180,000 clones; roughly nine tenths were seen once. The genes are TRBV5-6 and TRBJ1-2; D perhaps matches TRBD1 (5 bases). The origin of this receptor is a middle-aged woman with acute or convalescent COVID-19. The source material was peripheral blood. CDR3 in DNA: TGTGCCAGCAGCTTGGTAGGGGAGGTCTATGGCTACACCTTC. It yields the protein CASSLVGEVYGYTF.